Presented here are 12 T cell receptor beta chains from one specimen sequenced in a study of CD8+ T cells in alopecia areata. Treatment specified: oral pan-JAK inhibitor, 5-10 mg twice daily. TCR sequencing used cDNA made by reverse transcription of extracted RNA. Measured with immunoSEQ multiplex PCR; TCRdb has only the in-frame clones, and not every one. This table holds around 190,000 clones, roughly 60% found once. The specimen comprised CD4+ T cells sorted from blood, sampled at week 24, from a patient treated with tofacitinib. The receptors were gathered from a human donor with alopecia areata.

CDR3 in amino acids: CSVGGGGAYEQYF. The CDR3 DNA follows: TGCAGCGTTGGTGGGGGTGGGGCCTACGAGCAGTACTTC. This rearrangement joins TRBV29-1 to TRBJ2-7; D assignment may be TRBD1 or TRBD2 (5 bases each). Germline V CDR1 and CDR2: SQVTM, ANQGSEA. Deletions cut 4 bases from V and 2 bases from J, with 12 bases between. This CDR3 has 13 residues.

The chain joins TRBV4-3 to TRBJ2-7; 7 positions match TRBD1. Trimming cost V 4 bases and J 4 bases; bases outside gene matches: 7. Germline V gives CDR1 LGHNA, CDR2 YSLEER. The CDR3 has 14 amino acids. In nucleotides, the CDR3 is TGCGCCAGCAGCCGGCTCAAGGGACAGTACGAGCAGTACTTC. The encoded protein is CASSRLKGQYEQYF.

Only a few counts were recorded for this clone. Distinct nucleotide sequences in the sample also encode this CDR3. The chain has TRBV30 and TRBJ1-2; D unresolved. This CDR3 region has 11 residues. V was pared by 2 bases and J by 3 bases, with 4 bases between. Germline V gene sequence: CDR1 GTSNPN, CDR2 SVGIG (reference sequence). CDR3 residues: CAWSSDYGYTF. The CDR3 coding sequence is TGTGCCTGGAGTTCGGACTATGGCTACACCTTC.

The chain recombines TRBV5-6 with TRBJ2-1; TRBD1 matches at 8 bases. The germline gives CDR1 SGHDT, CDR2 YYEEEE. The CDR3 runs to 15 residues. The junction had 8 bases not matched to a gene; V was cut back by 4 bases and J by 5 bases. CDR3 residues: CASSRPGQGNNEQFF. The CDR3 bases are TGTGCCAGCAGCCGTCCCGGACAGGGAAACAATGAGCAGTTCTTC.

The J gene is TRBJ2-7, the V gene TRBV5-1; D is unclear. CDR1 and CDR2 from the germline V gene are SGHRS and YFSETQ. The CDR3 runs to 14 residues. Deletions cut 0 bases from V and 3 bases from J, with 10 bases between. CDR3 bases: TGCGCCAGCAGCTTGGCTTGGCAGAACTACGAGCAGTACTTC. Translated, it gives CASSLAWQNYEQYF.

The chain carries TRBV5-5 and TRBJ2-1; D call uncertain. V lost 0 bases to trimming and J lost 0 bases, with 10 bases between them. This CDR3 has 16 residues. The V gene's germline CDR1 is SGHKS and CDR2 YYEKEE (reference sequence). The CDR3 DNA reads TGTGCCAGCAGCTTGGAGGGCCCTAGCTCCTACAATGAGCAGTTCTTC. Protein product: CASSLEGPSSYNEQFF.

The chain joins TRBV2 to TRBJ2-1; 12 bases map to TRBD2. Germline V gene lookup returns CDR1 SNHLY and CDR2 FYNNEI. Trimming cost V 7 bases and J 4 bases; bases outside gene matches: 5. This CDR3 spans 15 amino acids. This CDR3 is CASTRTSGVYNEQFF. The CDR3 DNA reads TGTGCCAGCACTAGGACTAGCGGGGTATACAATGAGCAGTTCTTC.

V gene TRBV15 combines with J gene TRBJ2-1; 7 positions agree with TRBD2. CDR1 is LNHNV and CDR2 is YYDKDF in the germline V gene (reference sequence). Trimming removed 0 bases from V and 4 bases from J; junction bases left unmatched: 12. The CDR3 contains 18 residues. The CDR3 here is CATSREGLSSGVYNEQFF. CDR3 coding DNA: TGTGCCACCAGCAGAGAAGGGCTGAGCAGCGGGGTTTACAATGAGCAGTTCTTC.

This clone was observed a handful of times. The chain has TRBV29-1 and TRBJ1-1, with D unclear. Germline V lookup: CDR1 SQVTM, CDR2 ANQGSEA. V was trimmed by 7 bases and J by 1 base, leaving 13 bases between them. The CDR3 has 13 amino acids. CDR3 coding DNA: TGCAGCGCGGGAGGTCGGGCGAACACTGAAGCTTTCTTT. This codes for CSAGGRANTEAFF.

CDR3 in amino acids: CASSVEGRTDTQYF. The CDR3 DNA follows: TGTGCCAGCAGCGTAGAGGGAAGGACAGATACGCAGTATTTT. The gene calls are TRBV9 and TRBJ2-3; no clear D. Germline CDR1 reads SGDLS; CDR2 reads YYNGEE. V lost 0 bases and J lost 3, with 8 bases in between. The length of the CDR3 is 14 residues.

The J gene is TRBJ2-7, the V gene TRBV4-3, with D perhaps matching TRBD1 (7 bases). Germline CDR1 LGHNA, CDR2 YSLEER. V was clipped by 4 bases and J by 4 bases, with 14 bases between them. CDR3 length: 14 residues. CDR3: CASSLETGRYEQYF. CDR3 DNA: TGCGCCAGCAGCCTCGAGACAGGGAGGTACGAGCAGTACTTC.

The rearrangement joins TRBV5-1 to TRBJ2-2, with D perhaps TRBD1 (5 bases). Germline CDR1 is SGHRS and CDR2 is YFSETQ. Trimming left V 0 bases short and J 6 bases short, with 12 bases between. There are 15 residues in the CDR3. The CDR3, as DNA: TGCGCCAGCAGCTTGGCTCCAGGGTTCCCCGGGGAGCTGTTTTTT. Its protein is CASSLAPGFPGELFF.